These 21 T cell receptor beta chains originate from one sample sequenced in a study of ipilimumab plus nivolumab after autologous stem cell transplantation. Some clones are missing from TCRdb's copy, which holds only in-frame ones; the method was immunoSEQ multiplex PCR. The sample has over 75,000 clones, about 83% seen once. The sequencing here drew on PBMCs, taken in a trial of ipilimumab plus nivolumab as post-transplant consolidation. The receptors stem from a male donor with diffuse large B-cell lymphoma.

The CDR3 here is CASSFARQSSGANVLTF. The CDR3, as DNA: TGTGCCAGCAGCTTTGCACGCCAGAGCTCTGGGGCCAACGTCCTGACTTTC. This rearrangement joins TRBV5-5 to TRBJ2-6; D remains ambiguous. This CDR3 has 17 residues. CDR1 is SGHKS, CDR2 YYEKEE, per germline (reference sequence). Trimming removed 2 bases from V and 0 bases from J, with 12 bases in between.

This clone has only one observation. The V and J genes are TRBV2 and TRBJ1-2; TRBD1 might be the D (5 bases). Germline lookup yields CDR1 SNHLY and CDR2 FYNNEI. Trimming took 5 bases from V and 4 from J, leaving 17 bases between them. CDR3 length equals 15 residues. The CDR3 here is CASSTHIRVSYGYTF. The CDR3 DNA sequence: TGTGCCAGCAGTACGCACATCAGGGTTAGCTATGGCTACACCTTC. Full variable domain (rest looked up from reference TRBV2 and TRBJ1-2): EPEVTQTPSHQVTQMGQEVILRCVPISNHLYFYWYRQILGQKVEFLVSFYNNEISEKSEIFDDQFSVERPDGSNFTLKIRSTKLEDSAMYFCASSTHIRVSYGYTFGSGTRLTVV.

The chain employs TRBV6-6 and TRBJ2-5, with D possibly TRBD1 on 6 matching bases. The CDR3 totals 14 residues. Germline V gene data show CDR1 as MNHNY and CDR2 as SVGAGI (reference sequence). V lost 0 bases to trimming and J lost 3 bases, with 8 bases between them. The CDR3 DNA sequence: TGTGCCAGCAGTTACTCATCAGGGGAAGAGACCCAGTACTTC. This codes for CASSYSSGEETQYF.

The chain is built from TRBV28 and TRBJ1-6; D not certain. V shed 3 bases and J shed 7 bases, with 10 bases lying between them. The CDR3 is 14 residues long. Germline-derived CDR1 and CDR2 are MDHEN and SYDVKM. CDR3 DNA sequence: TGTGCCAGCAGTTTTCCTCGAGGGAATTCACCCCTCCACTTT. Protein: CASSFPRGNSPLHF.

The chain recombines TRBV9 with TRBJ1-6; the D is unclear. Germline loops: CDR1 SGDLS, CDR2 YYNGEE. Trimming shortened V by 4 bases and J by 2 bases, and 13 bases separated the two germline ends. This CDR3 comprises 16 residues. The CDR3 spells CASSPTPGPYNSPLHF. CDR3 bases: TGTGCCAGCAGCCCAACCCCGGGTCCCTATAATTCACCCCTCCACTTT.

The gene calls are TRBV25-1 and TRBJ2-7; maybe TRBD2 (6 bases). The V gene lost 3 bases and the J gene lost 0 bases, with 15 bases spanning the gap. The CDR3 has 16 residues. The germline gives CDR1 MGHDK, CDR2 SYGVNS. CDR3 sequence reads: CASSDVGGPHSYEQYF. For the CDR3, the DNA is TGTGCCAGCAGTGATGTCGGGGGACCCCACTCCTACGAGCAGTACTTC.

This clone has a single count. The chain recombines TRBV7-9 with TRBJ2-5, with 12 bases lining up with TRBD2. TRBJ2-7 explains the end of the DNA better; the J call may be wrong. Germline V CDR1 and CDR2: SEHNR, FQNEAQ (reference sequence). The CDR3 totals 16 residues. As DNA, the CDR3 is TGTGCCAGCAGCTTAACTAGCGGGGGGTCCTATTACGAGCAGTACTTC. Residues: CASSLTSGGSYYEQYF.

The chain employs TRBV7-3 and TRBJ2-3, with D tentatively TRBD2 (5 bases). The CDR3 consists of 15 residues. Trimming removed 4 bases from V and 1 base from J, with 12 bases in between. Germline V gene sequence: CDR1 SGHTA, CDR2 FQGTGA. The CDR3 is CASSSEGSRTDTQYF. In DNA form, the CDR3 reads TGTGCCAGCAGCTCAGAGGGCTCTCGCACAGATACGCAGTATTTT. The full variable domain, completed using reference TRBV7-3 and TRBJ2-3, is GAGVSQTPSNKVTEKGKYVELRCDPISGHTALYWYRQSLGQGPEFLIYFQGTGAADDSGLPNDRFFAVRPEGSVSTLKIQRTERGDSAVYLCASSSEGSRTDTQYFGPGTRLTVL.

The genes are TRBV4-1 and TRBJ1-3, with D perhaps matching TRBD1 (5 bases). Germline lookup yields CDR1 MGHRA and CDR2 YSYEKL. The CDR3 spans 17 residues. V was pared by 3 bases and J by 3 bases, with 18 bases between. CDR3: CASSQSQGGPDGNTIYF. The CDR3 DNA reads TGCGCCAGCAGCCAGAGTCAGGGAGGGCCGGATGGAAACACCATATATTTT.

The rearrangement uses TRBV6-5 and TRBJ2-1; TRBD2 agrees at 13 bases. The CDR3 sequence is 15 residues long. The germline V gene has CDR1 MNHEY and CDR2 SVGAGI. Trimming at V came to 4 bases and at J to 7 bases, leaving 4 bases not matched to a gene. The CDR3 here is CASSSTSGGYNEQFF. The CDR3 coding sequence is TGTGCCAGCAGTTCGACTAGCGGGGGGTATAATGAGCAGTTCTTC.

The chain uses TRBV4-2 and TRBJ1-5; D is ambiguous. Germline V gene data show CDR1 as LGHNA and CDR2 as YNFKEQ. V was clipped by 0 bases and J by 1 base, with 10 bases between them. CDR3 length: 16 residues. The CDR3 sequence: CASSQDLTVSNQPQHF. As DNA, the CDR3 is TGTGCCAGCAGCCAAGATCTAACAGTGAGCAATCAGCCCCAGCATTTT.

The chain links TRBV5-4 to TRBJ2-2; TRBD2 agrees at 11 bases. V lost 4 bases to trimming and J lost 6 bases; unmatched junction nucleotides: 17. This CDR3 contains 19 residues. From germline, CDR1 is SGHNT and CDR2 YYREEE (reference sequence). CDR3 residues: CASSLYGYNSGGAPGELFF. CDR3 DNA: TGTGCCAGCAGCCTATACGGATATAATAGCGGGGGGGCCCCCGGGGAGCTGTTTTTT.

This clone has a single count. V gene TRBV5-1 combines with J gene TRBJ2-1, with 7 positions matching TRBD1. CDR3 length equals 13 residues. Per germline, CDR1 SGHRS and CDR2 YFSETQ. V dropped 3 bases and J dropped 3; count of bases not matched to a gene: 0. The CDR3: CASSWDSYNEQFF. CDR3 coding DNA: TGCGCCAGCAGCTGGGACAGCTACAATGAGCAGTTCTTC.

The chain has TRBV19 and TRBJ2-3; TRBD1 might be the D (6 bases). The V end lost 10 bases, the J end lost 2 bases, and 13 bases lay between the germline ends. CDR1 and CDR2 (germline): LNHDA, SQIVND (reference sequence). This CDR3 contains 13 residues. The CDR3 DNA is TGTGCCACAGGGGACCCTCCCACAGATACGCAGTATTTT. The encoded protein is CATGDPPTDTQYF.

The table lists this clone with a count of one. The V and J genes are TRBV6-5 and TRBJ1-2, with D uncertain. The CDR3 length is 14 residues. Trimming pared 2 bases from V and 8 bases from J, leaving 15 bases between. Germline CDR1 reads MNHEY; CDR2 reads SVGAGI. The CDR3 nucleotides are TGTGCCAGCAGTTACCGGCCCGGAGCGGACGGCTACACCTTC. Translation: CASSYRPGADGYTF.

The rearrangement uses TRBV19 and TRBJ2-1; perhaps TRBD2 as D (6 bases). Germline V gives CDR1 LNHDA, CDR2 SQIVND (reference sequence). The CDR3 runs 19 residues. V lost 0 bases, J lost 0 bases, and 18 bases lay in between. The CDR3 spells CASSIDPYVAVLSYNEQFF. The CDR3 bases are TGTGCCAGTAGTATAGACCCCTACGTAGCGGTACTCTCCTACAATGAGCAGTTCTTC. Using reference TRBV19 and TRBJ2-1 for the parts outside the CDR3, the full variable domain is DGGITQSPKYLFRKEGQNVTLSCEQNLNHDAMYWYRQDPGQGLRLIYYSQIVNDFQKGDIAEGYSVSREKKESFPLTVTSAQKNPTAFYLCASSIDPYVAVLSYNEQFFGPGTRLTVL.

The rearrangement joins TRBV6-5 to TRBJ2-2; a weak D match, TRBD2 (6 bases). Germline CDR1 is MNHEY and CDR2 is SVGAGI. The CDR3 covers 13 residues. With 4 bases removed from V and 4 bases from J, the gap between germline ends came to 7 bases. DNA for the CDR3: TGTGCCAGCAGTTGGGACTTCACCGGGGAGCTGTTTTTT. Amino acids: CASSWDFTGELFF.

This chain uses TRBV6-5 with TRBJ2-1; 9 bases match TRBD1. Trimming removed 8 bases from V and 3 bases from J; junction bases left unmatched: 5. CDR3 length: 14 residues. CDR1 and CDR2 (germline): MNHEY, SVGAGI. CDR3 region: CASGRTGDYNEQFF. The CDR3 DNA sequence: TGTGCCAGCGGTAGGACAGGGGACTACAATGAGCAGTTCTTC.

This clone has only a few counts. The CDR3 here is CAGRAVGNYGYTF. CDR3 DNA: TGTGCCGGCCGGGCCGTAGGCAACTATGGCTACACCTTC. V usage is TRBV2 and J usage is TRBJ1-2; no reliable D call. The ends were cut back, 11 bases at V and 2 bases at J, with 15 bases in the middle. There are 13 residues in the CDR3. Germline-derived CDR1 and CDR2 are SNHLY and FYNNEI.

The CDR3 region is CSGAGREKLFF. CDR3 DNA sequence: TGCAGTGGGGCCGGGAGGGAAAAACTGTTTTTT. The chain recombines TRBV20-1 with TRBJ1-4; D is unclear. This CDR3 region has 11 residues. The V end lost 7 bases, the J end lost 8 bases, and 11 bases lay between the germline ends. Germline V gives CDR1 DFQATT, CDR2 SNEGSKA (reference sequence).

This clone was observed once. The V call is TRBV2, the J call TRBJ2-5; 11 bases align to TRBD1. V shed 6 bases and J 5 bases; nucleotides not matched to a gene: 8. The CDR3 extends over 15 amino acids. The germline CDR1 and CDR2 sequences are SNHLY and FYNNEI. CDR3 sequence reads: CASRRDRGVSETQYF. CDR3 nucleotide sequence: TGTGCCAGCAGGAGGGACAGGGGGGTATCGGAGACCCAGTACTTC.